This T cell receptor (beta chain) was identified during a study of CD8+ T cells in alopecia areata listed by TCRdb under 2018. Describing the broader study: High-throughput TCRbeta sequencing was used to examine T cell clonal expansion in alopecia areata in both the C3H/HeJ mouse model and human patients. On the human side, TCRbeta sequencing was run on scalp tissue and on sorted CD4+ and CD8+ peripheral blood T cells from healthy controls and from alopecia areata patients with either patchy or totalis/universalis disease. Scalp clonality was compared across normal scalp (n=4), patchy alopecia areata scalp (n=8), and alopecia totalis/universalis scalp (n=8). RNA was obtained with the PAXgene miRNA kit for fixed scalp, the miRNeasy kit for PBMCs, and the RNeasy kit for mouse skin. Amplification of TCRbeta CDR3 regions was done by immunoSEQ multiplex PCR using 35 Vbeta forward primers and 13 Jbeta reverse primers.

The germline V and J ends show losses of 4 bases and 8 bases respectively, and no gene match explains 10 bases of the junction. The germline V gene (reference sequence) specifies MNHNY as CDR1 and SVGAGI as CDR2. Including the terminal cysteine and phenylalanine, the CDR3 comprises 15 residues. Kept here is only the CDR3 DNA, which spans 45 bases and is read in frame from base 1. A note on this clone: What antigen it recognizes has not been identified. Within one base of it there is no much larger clone, and no base qualities were kept.

PBMCs were isolated by density centrifugation and stained for CD3, CD4 and CD8, and CD4+ and CD8+ T cells were sorted on a FACSAria. Scalp biopsies and blood samples were obtained from unaffected controls. The method was the immunoSEQ multiplex PCR assay. RNA was extracted from all samples and reverse transcribed into cDNA, which served as template for TCR sequencing. SuperScript III was used to make first-strand cDNA, primed with a 2:1 mix of oligo-dT and random hexamers. A synthetic immune receptor repertoire was used to assess amplification bias, and residual bias was removed computationally. The authors' analysis ran thus. Raw reads were preprocessed for error removal, and CDR3 was defined according to IMGT conventions as running from the conserved cysteine to phenylalanine. Clonality was computed as 1 minus the Shannon entropy, with the entropy normalized by log2 of the number of productive unique TCRs. Scalp TCRbeta sequences were cross-referenced with sorted blood CD4 and CD8 repertoires so that the CD4 or CD8 identity of scalp clones could be inferred. The immuneACCESS repertoire file appears here via TCRdb, limited to in-frame rearrangements. These files lack a portion of the clones; in checked studies, under half of the deficit traces to unresolved V genes, and the cause of the others is not known. For V, J and clone size, that table is used; D and trimming come from the DNA. For this sample there are 90,000 to 130,000 clones; approximately 59% appear just once. 20% to 25% of the sample is held by the ten biggest clonotypes.

Findings and caveats that apply to the study as a whole: Shared TCR sequences between patients were less evident than in mice, which may be partly attributable to HLA diversity in the patient population. Resident alphabeta T cells in normal human skin are also sequenced, complicating scalp TCR repertoire analysis, unlike mouse skin dominated by gammadelta T cells. Compared with normal scalp, lesional scalp had higher clonality and more expanded CD8+ clones, particularly in alopecia totalis/universalis, a pattern that suggests antigenic drive.

The TCR sequence derives from a human donor in good health. Sequences were obtained from CD8+ T cells sorted from blood. The chain joins TRBV6-6 to TRBJ1-4; TRBD1 lines up with 7 middle nucleotides. Here is the DNA: TGTGCCAGCAGTTCGACAGGGCTGGAAAGAGAAAAACTGTTTTTT. The resulting protein is CASSSTGLEREKLFF.